This T cell receptor beta chain derives from a study of cytomegalovirus exposure and HLA in healthy donors. PCR used 60 Vbeta primers and 13 Jbeta primers. TCRdb's table, derived via immunoSEQ multiplex PCR, lists solely in-frame clones and lacks some. The sample holds some 150,000 clones, about three fifths seen once. Study results and limitations: Later genetic work tied a missense DCLRE1C variant to beta-chain V and J trimming. Previous analysis showed most TCR beta V segments were productive about 87% or about 30% of the time.

For this clone: The antigen remains undetermined.

Trimming cost V 4 bases and J 10 bases, with 11 bases left between them. Germline lookup yields CDR1 SGHDN and CDR2 FVKESK. The CDR3 totals 12 residues. The sequence derives from a woman aged 55-69 years in good health and CMV-seropositive. Sequenced material: PBMCs. J is TRBJ1-5 and V is TRBV14; tentatively, D is TRBD1 (6 bases). The CDR3: CASSLGTFPQHF. The DNA of the CDR3 is TGTGCCAGCAGCCTTGGGACATTTCCCCAGCATTTT.